The 31 T cell receptor beta chains listed next were all sequenced from one sample in a study of shared clonotypes between healthy human individuals. Naive CD8 isolation took CD45RO-negative cells positively selected for CCR7 and excluded terminally differentiated effector memory CD45RA+ cells. Produced via immunoSEQ multiplex PCR; TCRdb's table is partial and in-frame only. Here the sample spans about 2 million clones, approximately 95% being singletons. Sample: naive CD8+ T cells sorted from blood. The receptor set was obtained from a man aged 18 to 29 in good health.

This clone was recorded only once. V usage is TRBV27 and J usage is TRBJ1-6; TRBD1 might be the D (5 bases). CDR1 and CDR2 from the germline V gene are MNHEY and SMNVEV (reference sequence). This CDR3 spans 15 amino acids. V gave up 5 bases and J gave up 7 bases, with 15 bases separating them. CDR3 coding DNA: TGTGCCAGCAGTCTTGCAGGCGGGGGGAATTCACCCCTCCACTTT. It translates to CASSLAGGGNSPLHF.

The V gene is TRBV27, the J gene TRBJ2-5; perhaps D is TRBD1 or TRBD2 (5 bases each). Per germline, CDR1 MNHEY and CDR2 SMNVEV (reference sequence). V lost 7 bases and J lost 3, with 15 bases in between. The CDR3 sequence is 14 residues long. The chain's CDR3 is CASKHTGAEETQYF. The CDR3 nucleotides are TGTGCCAGCAAACACACCGGGGCCGAAGAGACCCAGTACTTC.

Comment on this clone: The sample has other DNA sequences that encode this CDR3 too. The CDR3 nucleotides read TGTGCCAGCAGCGAACAGGGAAACACCATATATTTT. This sequence encodes CASSEQGNTIYF. This chain links TRBV7-9 with TRBJ1-3, with D unresolved. Per germline, CDR1 SEHNR and CDR2 FQNEAQ (reference sequence). The CDR3 has 12 residues. The ends were cut back, 5 bases at V and 4 bases at J, with 6 bases in the middle.

The chain combines TRBV6-4 with TRBJ2-1, with D perhaps matching TRBD1 (5 bases). The CDR3 length is 12 residues. Trimming stripped 2 bases from V and 7 bases from J, with 6 bases between. Germline-derived CDR1 and CDR2 are MRHNA and SNTAGT. This CDR3 is CASSDAGNEQFF. The CDR3 nucleotides read TGTGCCAGCAGTGACGCAGGGAATGAGCAGTTCTTC.

J is TRBJ2-7 and V is TRBV4-1, with D perhaps matching TRBD2 (6 bases). The germline V and J ends were trimmed by 0 bases and 4 bases, with 7 bases remaining between them. Germline CDR1 is MGHRA and CDR2 is YSYEKL. CDR3 size: 13 residues. CDR3 bases: TGCGCCAGCAGCCAAGAAGGGAGGTACGAGCAGTACTTC. This codes for CASSQEGRYEQYF.

The J gene is TRBJ2-7, the V gene TRBV28; 7 bases fit TRBD1. Trimming cost V 5 bases and J 3 bases; bases outside gene matches: 1. The CDR3 is 12 amino acids. The V gene's germline CDR1 is MDHEN and CDR2 SYDVKM. This chain's CDR3 is CASSQGDYEQYF. The DNA of the CDR3 is TGTGCCAGCAGTCAGGGGGACTACGAGCAGTACTTC.

J is TRBJ1-6 and V is TRBV27; possible D gene TRBD1, 6 bases. CDR1 is MNHEY and CDR2 is SMNVEV in the germline V gene (reference sequence). This CDR3 has 15 residues. V was pared by 3 bases and J by 7 bases, with 13 bases between. The CDR3, as DNA: TGTGCCAGCAGTTTGGGGGGCAGGGAGAATTCACCCCTCCACTTT. Translating gives CASSLGGRENSPLHF.

V is TRBV6-5 and J is TRBJ2-5, with 9 bases aligning to TRBD2. The CDR3 covers 16 residues. V was pared by 0 bases and J by 4 bases, with 6 bases of the junction left unmatched. Germline loops: CDR1 MNHEY, CDR2 SVGAGI. The DNA of the CDR3 is TGTGCCAGCAGTTACTCGCTCTTAGCGGGAGCAGAGACCCAGTACTTC. This sequence encodes CASSYSLLAGAETQYF.

This clone was found once. The chain recombines TRBV9 with TRBJ2-3; D gene uncertain. The CDR3 contains 14 residues. V was pared by 0 bases and J by 0 bases, with 5 bases between. From germline, CDR1 is SGDLS and CDR2 YYNGEE. CDR3 DNA: TGTGCCAGCAGCGTAGGTGTGAGCACAGATACGCAGTATTTT. This codes for CASSVGVSTDTQYF.

The chain joins TRBV2 to TRBJ2-5; 9 positions match TRBD1. Germline V gives CDR1 SNHLY, CDR2 FYNNEI. The CDR3 consists of 14 residues. Losses at the gene ends were 4 bases for V and 3 bases for J; bases not matched to a gene: 3. The chain's CDR3 is CASSGWTGEETQYF. In DNA form, the CDR3 reads TGTGCCAGCAGTGGGTGGACAGGGGAAGAGACCCAGTACTTC.

This clone was recorded once. The chain employs TRBV4-1 and TRBJ2-5; 15 nucleotides align to TRBD2. Losses at the gene ends were 4 bases for V and 2 bases for J; bases not matched to a gene: 2. From germline, CDR1 is MGHRA and CDR2 YSYEKL. This CDR3 has 16 residues. The CDR3 spells CASSPGLAGGQETQYF. The CDR3 DNA is TGCGCCAGCAGCCCGGGACTAGCGGGGGGACAAGAGACCCAGTACTTC.

V and J are TRBV6-5 and TRBJ1-1, with D possibly being TRBD1 (6 bases). V was cut by 6 bases and J by 4 bases, with 12 bases left in between. The germline V gene encodes CDR1 MNHEY and CDR2 SVGAGI. The CDR3 length is 13 residues. The CDR3 coding sequence is TGTGCCAGCAGAGAGGGGGGCTTCACTGAAGCTTTCTTT. Residues: CASREGGFTEAFF.

The chain employs TRBV4-1 and TRBJ2-4, with D maybe TRBD1 (5 bases). The CDR3 totals 12 residues. CDR1 is MGHRA and CDR2 is YSYEKL in the germline V gene. V was pared by 4 bases and J by 6 bases, with 7 bases between. The CDR3 sequence is CASSPDRNIQYF. CDR3 nucleotides: TGCGCCAGCAGCCCAGACAGAAACATTCAGTACTTC.

The chain combines TRBV27 with TRBJ2-1; 10 bases are shared with TRBD2. V dropped 4 bases and J dropped 5; count of bases not matched to a gene: 14. The CDR3 has 18 amino acids. The germline CDR1 and CDR2 sequences are MNHEY and SMNVEV (reference sequence). The CDR3 DNA sequence: TGTGCCAGCAGTTCGTTCGAAGAAGCGGGAGGGCCCGACAATGAGCAGTTCTTC. This encodes CASSSFEEAGGPDNEQFF.

J is TRBJ2-3 and V is TRBV5-4, with TRBD2 as a possible D gene (5 bases). The CDR3 runs 14 residues. The germline V gene encodes CDR1 SGHNT and CDR2 YYREEE (reference sequence). Trimming shortened V by 2 bases and J by 6 bases, and 13 bases separated the two germline ends. CDR3 in DNA: TGTGCCAGCAGCTTAGTCCCGGAGGCGGATACGCAGTATTTT. Translation: CASSLVPEADTQYF.

The chain employs TRBV14 and TRBJ2-7; D might be TRBD1 or TRBD2, each matching 5 bases. The CDR3 runs to 13 residues. Germline CDR1 SGHDN, CDR2 FVKESK. The ends were cut back, 4 bases at V and 0 bases at J, with 7 bases in the middle. The CDR3 DNA follows: TGTGCCAGCAGCCTCGGGACCTCCTACGAGCAGTACTTC. Translating it yields CASSLGTSYEQYF. Filled out from reference TRBV14 and TRBJ2-7, the complete variable domain reads EAGVTQFPSHSVIEKGQTVTLRCDPISGHDNLYWYRRVMGKEIKFLLHFVKESKQDESGMPNNRFLAERTGGTYSTLKVQPAELEDSGVYFCASSLGTSYEQYFGPGTRLTVT.

The CDR3 DNA reads as TGTGCCAGCAGCCTCCGAGGCACAGATACGCAGTATTTT. This gives the protein CASSLRGTDTQYF. J is TRBJ2-3 and V is TRBV11-3; D is unresolved. The CDR3 runs 13 residues. V was pared by 5 bases and J by 1 base, with 7 bases between. CDR1 and CDR2 from the germline V gene are SGHNT and YENEEA.

The chain combines TRBV13 with TRBJ2-1; D may be TRBD2 (6 bases). Germline lookup yields CDR1 PRHDT and CDR2 FYEKMQ (reference sequence). This CDR3 region has 16 residues. V was clipped by 4 bases and J by 0 bases, with 13 bases between them. The CDR3 loop reads CASSWSGLSSYNEQFF. In DNA, the CDR3 is TGTGCCAGCAGCTGGAGCGGGTTGAGCTCCTACAATGAGCAGTTCTTC. The complete variable domain, with remaining parts taken from reference TRBV13 and TRBJ2-1, reads AAGVIQSPRHLIKEKRETATLKCYPIPRHDTVYWYQQGPGQDPQFLISFYEKMQSDKGSIPDRFSAQQFSDYHSELNMSSLELGDSALYFCASSWSGLSSYNEQFFGPGTRLTVL.

Turning to this clone: Other nucleotide sequences in the sample specify the same CDR3. This sequence joins TRBV5-1 and TRBJ2-1; 13 bases fit TRBD2. The CDR3 totals 15 residues. Germline V CDR1 and CDR2: SGHRS, YFSETQ. J lost 4 bases, V lost 3 bases, and 1 base had no gene match. The CDR3 is CASSWTSGGYNEQFF. CDR3 in DNA: TGCGCCAGCAGCTGGACTAGCGGGGGTTACAATGAGCAGTTCTTC.

This chain joins TRBV30 and TRBJ1-2; D unresolved. The CDR3 extends over 11 amino acids. V was shortened by 0 bases and J by 6 bases, with 5 bases between the two germline ends. Germline V gives CDR1 GTSNPN, CDR2 SVGIG (reference sequence). The CDR3 loop reads CAWSVSNGYTF. As DNA, the CDR3 is TGTGCCTGGAGTGTATCCAATGGCTACACCTTC.

This chain joins TRBV25-1 and TRBJ1-3; no firm D call. With 3 bases removed from V and 0 bases from J, the gap between germline ends came to 9 bases. The CDR3 loop spans 15 amino acids. Germline CDR1 MGHDK, CDR2 SYGVNS. CDR3 region: CASSDRIISGNTIYF. Here the CDR3 DNA reads TGTGCCAGCAGTGACCGGATCATCTCTGGAAACACCATATATTTT. Filled out from reference TRBV25-1 and TRBJ1-3, the complete variable domain reads EADIYQTPRYLVIGTGKKITLECSQTMGHDKMYWYQQDPGMELHLIHYSYGVNSTEKGDLSSESTVSRIRTEHFPLTLESARPSHTSQYLCASSDRIISGNTIYFGEGSWLTVV.

This chain joins TRBV5-6 and TRBJ2-5; D is unclear. Germline CDR1 SGHDT, CDR2 YYEEEE. This CDR3 is built from 16 residues. Trimming took 2 bases from V and 2 from J, leaving 16 bases between them. The CDR3 sequence is CASSFSPHVEQETQYF. The DNA for the CDR3 is TGTGCCAGCAGCTTCTCCCCCCACGTGGAGCAAGAGACCCAGTACTTC.

Of note for this clone: The identical CDR3 is also encoded by other nucleotide sequences in the sample. The chain recombines TRBV19 with TRBJ2-1, with TRBD2 matching 7 bases. V was clipped by 4 bases and J by 0 bases; unmatched bases: 0. Per the germline V gene, CDR1 is LNHDA and CDR2 is SQIVND (reference sequence). The CDR3 is made up of 14 amino acids. The CDR3 is CASSSGSSYNEQFF. The CDR3 nucleotides read TGTGCCAGTAGTAGCGGGAGCTCCTACAATGAGCAGTTCTTC.

To note about this clone: The same CDR3 also results from other DNA sequences found in this sample. The rearrangement uses TRBV19 and TRBJ2-7; TRBD1 agrees at 7 bases. Germline lookup yields CDR1 LNHDA and CDR2 SQIVND (reference sequence). The CDR3 length is 14 residues. The V gene end was trimmed by 5 bases and the J gene end by 0 bases; junction bases not matched to a gene: 4. The CDR3 coding sequence is TGTGCCAGTAGTTGGACAGGAAGCTCCTACGAGCAGTACTTC. Translation gives CASSWTGSSYEQYF.

This clone has a handful of counts. Distinct nucleotide sequences in the sample also encode this CDR3. The chain joins TRBV2 to TRBJ1-2; the match to TRBD1 covers 10 bases. The CDR3 is 12 residues long. Per germline, CDR1 SNHLY and CDR2 FYNNEI. Trimming cost V 9 bases and J 3 bases; bases outside gene matches: 1. Here the CDR3 DNA reads TGTGCCAGTGGACAGGGGGACTATGGCTACACCTTC. Residues: CASGQGDYGYTF.

J is TRBJ1-6 and V is TRBV10-3; D is uncertain. CDR1 and CDR2 from the germline V gene are ENHRY and SYGVKD. The ends were cut back, 7 bases at V and 5 bases at J, with 12 bases in the middle. The CDR3 is made up of 14 amino acids. The CDR3 region is CAITETLDNSPLHF. CDR3 DNA sequence: TGTGCCATCACGGAGACCCTTGATAATTCACCCCTCCACTTT.

The chain links TRBV29-1 to TRBJ1-2; no clear D gene. This CDR3 comprises 12 residues. Looked up from germline, CDR1 is SQVTM and CDR2 is ANQGSEA. V was trimmed by 4 bases and J by 6 bases, leaving 12 bases between them. CDR3 protein: CSVAGVQNGYTF. CDR3 nucleotide sequence: TGCAGCGTTGCTGGGGTCCAGAATGGCTACACCTTC.

This clone came up a few times. The chain is built from TRBV4-1 and TRBJ1-1; TRBD1 is a possible D gene (5 bases). Deletions cut 4 bases from V and 6 bases from J, with 15 bases between. The germline gives CDR1 MGHRA, CDR2 YSYEKL. This CDR3 is built from 14 residues. The CDR3 DNA reads TGCGCCAGCAGCCTCCGAGGGGCGTTAGCTGAAGCTTTCTTT. The encoded protein is CASSLRGALAEAFF.

The chain recombines TRBV7-9 with TRBJ1-1; 11 bases agree with TRBD1. The CDR3 has 14 residues. With 4 bases clipped from V and 6 bases from J, the junction kept 4 bases outside the gene matches. Germline lookup yields CDR1 SEHNR and CDR2 FQNEAQ (reference sequence). The CDR3 nucleotides read TGTGCCAGCAGCTCCGGACAGGGGGCGTCTGAAGCTTTCTTT. It is translated as CASSSGQGASEAFF.

The rearrangement uses TRBV12-5 and TRBJ1-5; D gene uncertain. Germline CDR1 and CDR2: LGHNT and FRNRAP. The V gene lost 5 bases and the J gene lost 4 bases, with 6 bases spanning the gap. CDR3 size: 12 residues. CDR3 nucleotides: TGTGCTAGTGGTCCGGTGAATCAGCCCCAGCATTTT. This translates into CASGPVNQPQHF.

V gene TRBV28 combines with J gene TRBJ2-3; D might be TRBD1 (6 bases). The V and J ends lost 5 bases and 5 bases respectively, with 14 bases between them. The CDR3 covers 14 residues. Germline CDR1 reads MDHEN; CDR2 reads SYDVKM. CDR3 loop: CASSQGTWGDTQYF. For the CDR3, the DNA is TGTGCCAGCAGTCAAGGGACATGGGGAGATACGCAGTATTTT. Full variable domain (missing parts from reference TRBV28 and TRBJ2-3): DVKVTQSSRYLVKRTGEKVFLECVQDMDHENMFWYRQDPGLGLRLIYFSYDVKMKEKGDIPEGYSVSREKKERFSLILESASTNQTSMYLCASSQGTWGDTQYFGPGTRLTVL.